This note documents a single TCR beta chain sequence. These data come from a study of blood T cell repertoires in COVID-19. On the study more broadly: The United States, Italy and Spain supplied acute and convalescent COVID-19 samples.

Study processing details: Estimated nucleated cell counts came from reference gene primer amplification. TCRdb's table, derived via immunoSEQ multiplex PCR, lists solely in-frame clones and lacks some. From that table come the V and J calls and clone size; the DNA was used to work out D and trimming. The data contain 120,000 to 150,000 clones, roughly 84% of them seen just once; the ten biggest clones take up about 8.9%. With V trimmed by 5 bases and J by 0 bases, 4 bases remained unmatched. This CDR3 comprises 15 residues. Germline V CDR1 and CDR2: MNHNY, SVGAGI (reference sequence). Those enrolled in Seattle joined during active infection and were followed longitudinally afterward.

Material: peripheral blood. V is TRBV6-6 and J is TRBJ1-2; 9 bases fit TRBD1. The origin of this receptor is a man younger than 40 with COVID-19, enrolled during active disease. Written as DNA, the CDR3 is TGTGCCAGCAGTACTCGGGACAGGGCTAACTATGGCTACACCTTC. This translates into CASSTRDRANYGYTF.